The rows below give T cell receptor beta chains drawn from one sample of a study of blood T cell repertoires in COVID-19. Repertoires were generated with immunoSEQ multiplex PCR, while TCRdb's copy carries only in-frame clones and drops some. The sample shows over 65,000 clones, around 87% of them seen only once. Sequenced sample: peripheral blood. The receptor set was obtained from a woman aged 60-75 years with acute or convalescent COVID-19. CDR3s include the opening cysteine and the closing phenylalanine or tryptophan. A D gene is named only where the DNA matches it firmly. Some rows have no size entry. The others give once, few or many, or a class for an expanded clone.

d_gene | j_gene | v_gene | abundance | CDR3nt | CDR3aa
TRBD1 | TRBJ1-1 | TRBV11-2 | once | TGTGCCAGCAGCTTATTGGCAGGGGGGCACACTGAAGCTTTCTTT | CASSLLAGGHTEAFF
NA | TRBJ2-5 | TRBV18 | NA | TGTGCCAGCAAAGAAACAGGGACGGTTGGAGAGACCCAGTACTTC | CASKETGTVGETQYF
TRBD2 | TRBJ2-2 | TRBV5-4 | NA | TGTGCCAGCAGCTTGGATTGGGGGAGGGCGAGGACCGGGGAGCTGTTTTTT | CASSLDWGRARTGELFF
TRBD1 | TRBJ2-6 | TRBV3-1/TRBV3-2 | NA | TGTGCCAGCAGCCAAGTGGCACGGGACAGTCGATTAGGAAGCTCTGGGGCCAACGTCCTGACTTTC | CASSQVARDSRLGSSGANVLTF
TRBD2 | TRBJ2-3 | TRBV24-1 | NA | TGTGCCACCTCGGGTCAGACTAGCGGGAGCCCAGATACGCAGTATTTT | CATSGQTSGSPDTQYF
NA | TRBJ1-1 | TRBV6-6 | NA | TGTGCCAGCAGCCCCTTCGTAAGGGGCGGGGGCACTGAAGCTTTCTTT | CASSPFVRGGGTEAFF
TRBD2 | TRBJ2-1 | TRBV5-1 | NA | TGCGCCAGCAGCTTGCACCCCACCAGCGGGAGTCTCGTCGATGAGCAGTTCTTC | CASSLHPTSGSLVDEQFF
NA | TRBJ1-1 | TRBV4-2 | once | TGTGCCAGCAGCCCCGGGGGAGGGTTGAACACTGAAGCTTTCTTT | CASSPGGGLNTEAFF
NA | TRBJ2-1 | TRBV3-1/TRBV3-2 | once | TGTGCCAGCAGCCAAAGCCGGGACAATGAGCAGTTCTTC | CASSQSRDNEQFF
NA | TRBJ2-4 | TRBV2 | once | TGTGCCAGCAGTGCCAGACAGGAGAACATTCAGTACTTC | CASSARQENIQYF
TRBD1 | TRBJ2-1 | TRBV14 | few | TGTGCCAGCAGCCCCCGACAGGGGGGCTCCTACAATGAGCAGTTCTTC | CASSPRQGGSYNEQFF
NA | TRBJ2-5 | TRBV7-9 | NA | TGTGCCAGCAGCTTTTCATCCCAAGAGACCCAGTACTTC | CASSFSSQETQYF
NA | TRBJ1-2 | TRBV7-2 | NA | TGTGCCAGCATCATAAGTCCCGGGGGTTCCTATGGCTACACCTTC | CASIISPGGSYGYTF
NA | TRBJ1-1 | TRBV18 | NA | TGTGCCAGCTCACCTACGACGGGGGACCTGACTGAAGCTTTCTTT | CASSPTTGDLTEAFF
TRBD1 | TRBJ1-2 | TRBV6-4 | NA | TGTGCCAGCAGCCCAGAGATCACAGGGGGCTATGGCTACACCTTC | CASSPEITGGYGYTF